A selection of T cell receptor beta chains follows, all from one sample in a study of T cell responses to AZD1222 COVID-19 vaccine. TCRdb's table, derived via immunoSEQ multiplex PCR, lists solely in-frame clones and lacks some. The sample shows 150,000 or so clones, roughly nine tenths of them seen only once. The source material was peripheral blood, sampled 28 days after the second AZD1222 dose. These receptor sequences come from an adult who received the AZD1222 COVID-19 vaccine. Both conserved end residues are part of each CDR3. Fields, in order: clone size, V gene, J gene, D gene, CDR3 protein, CDR3 DNA. D genes are given only for firm matches. Some rows mark clone size as missing; the rest say once, few, many or name a class of expanded clone.

NA	TRBV3-1/TRBV3-2	TRBJ1-2	NA	CASSQGNYGYTF	TGTGCCAGCAGCCAAGGGAACTATGGCTACACCTTC
NA	TRBV5-4	TRBJ2-5	TRBD2	CASSLEGLSVETQYF	TGTGCCAGCAGCTTGGAGGGACTATCCGTGGAGACCCAGTACTTC
NA	TRBV30	TRBJ1-2	NA	CAWSHGRAVSYGYTF	TGTGCCTGGAGTCATGGCAGGGCGGTGTCTTATGGCTACACCTTC
NA	TRBV5-1	TRBJ1-5	TRBD1	CASSHLRQGTPYISNQPQHF	TGCGCCAGCAGCCACCTTCGACAGGGAACTCCCTATATTAGCAATCAGCCCCAGCATTTT
NA	TRBV6-1	TRBJ2-7	TRBD2	CASSEAGGGPYEQYF	TGTGCCAGCAGTGAAGCGGGCGGGGGGCCCTACGAGCAGTACTTC
NA	TRBV19	TRBJ1-1	NA	CASSKDRGTEAFF	TGTGCCAGTAGTAAGGACCGGGGCACTGAAGCTTTCTTT
NA	TRBV9	TRBJ2-7	TRBD1	CASSVGDRIYEQYF	TGTGCCAGCAGCGTAGGGGACAGGATCTACGAGCAGTACTTC
NA	TRBV6-2/TRBV6-3	TRBJ1-2	NA	CASSYYDYGYTF	TGTGCCAGCAGTTATTACGACTATGGCTACACCTTC
NA	TRBV6-2/TRBV6-3	TRBJ2-7	TRBD2	CASSYPGGSGSLRAALAEYF	TGTGCCAGCAGTTATCCCGGGGGTAGCGGGAGCCTCAGGGCTGCGCTGGCGGAGTACTTC
once	TRBV7-9	TRBJ2-7	TRBD2	CASSFGGSYEQYF	TGTGCCAGCAGCTTCGGGGGGTCCTACGAGCAGTACTTC
NA	TRBV6-5	TRBJ1-6	NA	CASSLGSSYNSPLHF	TGTGCCAGCAGCCTCGGCAGCTCCTATAATTCACCCCTCCACTTT
NA	TRBV19	TRBJ1-1	NA	CASSRGLPGDTEAFF	TGTGCCAGTAGTAGGGGACTTCCGGGGGACACTGAAGCTTTCTTT
NA	TRBV6-5	TRBJ2-7	NA	CASSYHRSSYEQYF	TGTGCCAGCAGTTACCACAGGTCGTCCTACGAGCAGTACTTC
once	TRBV6-4	TRBJ1-6	NA	CASSDGLRNSPLHF	TGTGCCAGCAGTGACGGCCTCCGTAATTCACCCCTCCACTTT
NA	TRBV18	TRBJ1-2	NA	CASSLGHLGEVGYTF	TGTGCCAGCTCACTTGGACACCTAGGAGAGGTTGGCTACACCTTC
NA	TRBV4-1	TRBJ1-3	NA	CASSQTGPLSSGNTIYF	TGCGCCAGCAGCCAAACGGGACCTCTTAGCTCTGGAAACACCATATATTTT
NA	TRBV3-1/TRBV3-2	TRBJ1-2	TRBD1	CASSQAAQGQVGYTF	TGTGCCAGCAGCCAAGCAGCACAGGGGCAGGTCGGCTACACCTTC
NA	TRBV21-1	TRBJ1-1	NA	CASSKAGGDVANTEAFF	TGTGCCAGCAGCAAAGCGGGAGGGGATGTTGCGAACACTGAAGCTTTCTTT
NA	TRBV4-1	TRBJ1-2	TRBD1	CASSQPRDRAGYTF	TGCGCCAGCAGCCAACCTCGGGACAGGGCAGGCTACACCTTC
NA	TRBV29-1	TRBJ2-1	TRBD2	CSALPISGDSYNEQFF	TGCAGCGCTTTGCCCATCAGCGGGGACTCCTACAATGAGCAGTTCTTC
NA	TRBV6-5	TRBJ2-7	NA	CASNGASYEQYF	TGTGCCAGCAACGGAGCGTCCTACGAGCAGTACTTC
NA	TRBV10-1	TRBJ1-6	NA	CASSESRTSLYNSPLHF	TGCGCCAGCAGTGAGTCACGAACAAGCCTTTATAATTCACCCCTCCACTTT
NA	TRBV7-9	TRBJ2-3	TRBD2	CASSLAERGPLVDTQYF	TGTGCCAGCAGCTTAGCTGAGCGGGGGCCCCTGGTGGATACGCAGTATTTT
NA	TRBV6-6	TRBJ1-3	TRBD1	CASSPDRAGNTIYF	TGTGCCAGCAGTCCCGACAGGGCCGGAAACACCATATATTTT
NA	TRBV6-4	TRBJ2-1	TRBD1	CASSLTGQGYNEQFF	TGTGCCAGCAGTCTCACGGGACAGGGGTACAATGAGCAGTTCTTC
few	TRBV18	TRBJ1-2	TRBD1	CASSPLTGTENYGYTF	TGTGCCAGCTCACCACTTACCGGGACAGAGAACTATGGCTACACCTTC
NA	TRBV5-4	TRBJ1-1	NA	CASSRQRRGGAEAFF	TGTGCCAGCAGCCGTCAGCGGCGGGGCGGCGCTGAAGCTTTCTTT
NA	TRBV30	TRBJ1-5	NA	CAWSESPVGISNQPQHF	TGTGCCTGGAGCGAAAGTCCCGTAGGAATTAGCAATCAGCCCCAGCATTTT
NA	TRBV9	TRBJ2-7	NA	CASSVAVTDYEQYF	TGTGCCAGCAGCGTAGCTGTGACGGACTACGAGCAGTACTTC
NA	TRBV7-9	TRBJ2-7	TRBD1	CASSFGTGASYEQYF	TGTGCCAGCAGCTTCGGGACAGGGGCCTCCTACGAGCAGTACTTC
NA	TRBV10-3	TRBJ1-3	NA	CAISESSQGPSGNTIYF	TGTGCCATCAGTGAGTCGTCCCAGGGACCCTCCGGAAACACCATATATTTT
NA	TRBV10-3	TRBJ2-6	NA	CAISDYLSGGANVLTF	TGTGCCATCAGTGATTACCTCTCGGGGGGGGCCAACGTCCTGACTTTC
NA	TRBV5-1	TRBJ1-4	TRBD1	CASSIDRGRDEKLFF	TGCGCCAGCAGCATCGACAGGGGGCGCGATGAAAAACTGTTTTTT
NA	TRBV14	TRBJ2-7	NA	CASSHTTYEQYF	TGTGCCAGCAGCCACACCACCTACGAGCAGTACTTC
NA	TRBV27	TRBJ1-2	TRBD1	CASRSTGDYGYTF	TGTGCCAGCAGATCGACAGGGGATTATGGCTACACCTTC
NA	TRBV7-2	TRBJ2-3	NA	CASSLTVSVQGSQYF	TGTGCCAGCAGCTTAACCGTGTCAGTCCAGGGGTCGCAGTATTTT
NA	TRBV10-3	TRBJ1-1	NA	CAISEMTERTEAFF	TGTGCCATCAGTGAGATGACGGAACGCACTGAAGCTTTCTTT
NA	TRBV6-5	TRBJ2-7	NA	CASRSLGYLHEQYF	TGTGCCAGCAGATCCCTTGGGTATCTCCACGAGCAGTACTTC
once	TRBV7-8	TRBJ1-1	NA	CASSLFRSGTGTEAFF	TGTGCCAGCAGCCTCTTCAGGTCGGGGACTGGCACTGAAGCTTTCTTT
NA	TRBV11-2	TRBJ2-7	TRBD2	CASSPRTSVSYEQYF	TGTGCCAGCAGCCCCCGGACTAGCGTCTCCTACGAGCAGTACTTC
NA	TRBV2	TRBJ1-5	TRBD1	CASRDRGLNQPQHF	TGTGCCAGCAGGGACAGGGGTTTGAATCAGCCCCAGCATTTT
NA	TRBV29-1	TRBJ2-1	TRBD1	CSVGITGTGPFNEQFF	TGCAGCGTAGGAATCACCGGGACAGGGCCGTTCAATGAGCAGTTCTTC
NA	TRBV6-2/TRBV6-3	TRBJ1-2	TRBD1	CASTPGTVYGYTF	TGTGCCAGCACCCCTGGGACAGTCTATGGCTACACCTTC
once	TRBV27	TRBJ2-7	NA	CASSFRELPYEQYF	TGTGCCAGCAGTTTCCGGGAGTTACCCTACGAGCAGTACTTC
NA	TRBV12-3/TRBV12-4	TRBJ2-2	NA	CASSLGNGELFF	TGTGCCAGCAGTTTAGGGAACGGGGAGCTGTTTTTT
NA	TRBV6-5	TRBJ1-5	NA	CASRSDTYSNQPQHF	TGTGCCAGCAGATCCGACACCTATAGCAATCAGCCCCAGCATTTT
NA	TRBV11-1	TRBJ2-7	TRBD1	CASSRGQGIYEQYF	TGTGCCAGCAGCAGGGGACAGGGAATCTACGAGCAGTACTTC
NA	TRBV11-2	TRBJ2-1	NA	CASSLVPNSDEQFF	TGTGCCAGCAGCTTAGTGCCTAATAGCGATGAGCAGTTCTTC
NA	TRBV5-6	TRBJ1-6	NA	CASSSTGSSYNSPLHF	TGTGCCAGCAGCTCCACAGGGAGCTCCTATAATTCACCCCTCCACTTT
once	TRBV10-3	TRBJ1-1	NA	CAIRDTSAAFF	TGTGCCATCAGGGACACTTCAGCAGCTTTCTTT
NA	TRBV5-1	TRBJ2-4	NA	CASSLGRLEGLAKNIQYF	TGCGCCAGCAGCTTGGGGCGTTTGGAAGGTTTAGCCAAAAACATTCAGTACTTC
NA	TRBV29-1	TRBJ2-1	NA	CSVEGDFTNEQFF	TGCAGCGTTGAGGGGGACTTCACCAATGAGCAGTTCTTC
NA	TRBV6-5	TRBJ1-1	NA	CASSGGGAEAFF	TGTGCCAGCAGCGGAGGGGGGGCTGAAGCTTTCTTT
NA	TRBV3-1/TRBV3-2	TRBJ2-5	NA	CASKRETQYF	TGTGCCAGCAAACGGGAGACCCAGTACTTC
NA	TRBV21-1	TRBJ2-5	NA	CASSKERGGRAGAGGRQETQYF	TGTGCCAGCAGCAAAGAACGCGGCGGTCGGGCGGGAGCGGGAGGGCGGCAAGAGACCCAGTACTTC